These 27 T cell receptor beta chains were sequenced from one sample in a study of control samples from healthy donors and cancer patients. The assay was immunoSEQ multiplex PCR, and TCRdb's table has in-frame clones only and misses some. The sample lists more than 140,000 clones; around 94% were seen once. Material: blood. The receptor set was obtained from a man aged 40-49 years in good health.

As DNA, the CDR3 is TGCGCCAGCAGCCAAAAGGGGGTGATTCCCGGGGAGCTGTTTTTT. This translates into CASSQKGVIPGELFF. The chain is built from TRBV4-3 and TRBJ2-2, with D possibly being TRBD1 (6 bases). CDR3 size: 15 residues. Germline-derived CDR1 and CDR2 are LGHNA and YSLEER. V was trimmed by 2 bases and J by 6 bases, leaving 13 bases between them.

The chain carries TRBV18 and TRBJ1-1; the D gene is possibly TRBD1 (6 bases). Per the germline V gene, CDR1 is KGHSH and CDR2 is LQKENI. The V and J ends lost 6 bases and 4 bases respectively, with 18 bases between them. The CDR3 covers 15 residues. CDR3 nucleotide sequence: TGTGCCAGCTCCCCCAGACAGGAGATACGCACTGAAGCTTTCTTT. Its translation is CASSPRQEIRTEAFF.

The chain has TRBV7-2 and TRBJ1-2, with D unresolved. V was pared by 1 base and J by 8 bases, with 11 bases between. CDR3 length equals 13 residues. Germline values: CDR1 SGHTA, CDR2 FQGNSA. The CDR3 here is CASSLGPARGYTF. The DNA of the CDR3 is TGTGCCAGCAGCTTAGGGCCGGCGAGAGGCTACACCTTC.

The chain joins TRBV6-5 to TRBJ2-7, with 10 bases aligning to TRBD2. Trimming took 3 bases from V and 3 from J; bases not matched to a gene: 5. Per the germline V gene, CDR1 is MNHEY and CDR2 is SVGAGI. The CDR3 sequence is 15 residues long. CDR3 DNA sequence: TGTGCCAGCAGTTATGGGGCTAGCGGGAGCTACGAGCAGTACTTC. Its translation: CASSYGASGSYEQYF.

V gene TRBV10-3 combines with J gene TRBJ2-1, with 10 positions matching TRBD2. The CDR3 extends over 14 amino acids. CDR1 and CDR2 (germline): ENHRY, SYGVKD. V was clipped by 8 bases and J by 7 bases; unmatched bases: 8. The CDR3 region is CAIGGLAGVNEQFF. The CDR3 DNA follows: TGTGCCATCGGCGGGCTAGCGGGAGTAAATGAGCAGTTCTTC.

This CDR3 is CASSPDRERYEQYF. DNA of the CDR3: TGTGCCAGCAGCCCGGACAGGGAACGGTACGAGCAGTACTTC. The chain joins TRBV7-9 to TRBJ2-7, with 8 bases identical to TRBD1. The CDR3 spans 14 residues. J gave up 4 bases and V 5 bases, and 7 bases lay outside the gene matches. The germline gives CDR1 SEHNR, CDR2 FQNEAQ (reference sequence).

This clone was detected only once. The rearrangement uses TRBV9 and TRBJ2-7, with 9 bases matching TRBD2. The CDR3 loop spans 15 amino acids. Germline loops: CDR1 SGDLS, CDR2 YYNGEE. Germline trimming cut 0 bases from V and 5 bases from J; bases unmatched to any gene: 6. CDR3 sequence: CASSVGGRAWNEQYF. CDR3 nucleotide sequence: TGTGCCAGCAGCGTAGGCGGGAGGGCCTGGAACGAGCAGTACTTC.

The chain combines TRBV7-9 with TRBJ1-6; D is unresolved. CDR3 length: 12 amino acids. Germline assignment: CDR1 SEHNR and CDR2 FQNEAQ (reference sequence). With 6 bases removed from V and 7 bases from J, the gap between germline ends came to 7 bases. The CDR3 loop reads CASRSSNSPLHF. The DNA for the CDR3 is TGTGCCAGCAGATCCTCAAATTCACCCCTCCACTTT.

The chain links TRBV27 to TRBJ2-7; D might be TRBD1 (6 bases). The germline gives CDR1 MNHEY, CDR2 SMNVEV (reference sequence). The CDR3 totals 16 residues. V lost 0 bases to trimming and J lost 0 bases, with 12 bases between them. CDR3 DNA sequence: TGTGCCAGCAGTTTATCCGGTCAGGGGAGCTCCTACGAGCAGTACTTC. Protein: CASSLSGQGSSYEQYF.

A note on this clone: Other DNA sequences in this specimen translate into the identical CDR3. V is TRBV9 and J is TRBJ2-7, with 9 positions matching TRBD1. The CDR3 has 14 amino acids. Germline V gene lookup returns CDR1 SGDLS and CDR2 YYNGEE. V was pared by 2 bases and J by 5 bases, with 5 bases of the junction left unmatched. The CDR3 here is CASSVGDRVHEQYF. In nucleotides, the CDR3 is TGTGCCAGCAGCGTCGGGGACAGGGTCCACGAGCAGTACTTC. The full variable domain, rest sourced from reference TRBV9 and TRBJ2-7, is DSGVTQTPKHLITATGQRVTLRCSPRSGDLSVYWYQQSLDQGLQFLIQYYNGEERAKGNILERFSAQQFPDLHSELNLSSLELGDSALYFCASSVGDRVHEQYFGPGTRLTVT.

This clone was seen a single time. The rearrangement uses TRBV7-9 and TRBJ1-1, with a tentative D call TRBD1 (5 bases). Trimming cost V 3 bases and J 0 bases, with 14 bases left between them. Per the germline V gene, CDR1 is SEHNR and CDR2 is FQNEAQ (reference sequence). This CDR3 is 16 amino acids long. The CDR3 loop is CASSFPGRGMNTEAFF. CDR3 DNA: TGTGCCAGCAGCTTCCCGGGACGGGGAATGAACACTGAAGCTTTCTTT.

The chain has TRBV11-2 and TRBJ2-2, with D perhaps TRBD2 (5 bases). This CDR3 comprises 14 residues. CDR1 is SGHAT and CDR2 is FQNNGV in the germline V gene. Trimming removed 0 bases at V and 7 bases at J, with 9 bases between. The DNA for the CDR3 is TGTGCCAGCAGCTTAGACCCTGGAGGCGGGGAGCTGTTTTTT. Its translation: CASSLDPGGGELFF.

The chain has TRBV6-5 and TRBJ1-5, with D perhaps TRBD1 (5 bases). The CDR3 is 15 residues long. V shed 8 bases and J shed 1 base, with 15 bases lying between them. Germline V gene data show CDR1 as MNHEY and CDR2 as SVGAGI. CDR3 in amino acids: CASQRRGGSNQPQHF. The CDR3 DNA reads as TGTGCCAGCCAAAGGCGGGGGGGAAGCAATCAGCCCCAGCATTTT.

V usage is TRBV13 and J usage is TRBJ2-1; 8 bases map to TRBD2. CDR1 and CDR2 from the germline V gene are PRHDT and FYEKMQ (reference sequence). The CDR3 has 12 amino acids. V trimming: 4 bases; J trimming: 14 bases; junction bases outside the gene matches: 7. CDR3 coding DNA: TGTGCCAGCAGCTCCGGGAGGGCCTCCGAGTTCTTC. Its translation: CASSSGRASEFF.

This chain joins TRBV27 and TRBJ1-1; D perhaps matches TRBD1 (5 bases). CDR3 length: 15 amino acids. CDR1 is MNHEY, CDR2 SMNVEV, per germline (reference sequence). The ends were cut back, 5 bases at V and 5 bases at J, with 18 bases in the middle. The CDR3 reads CASSVGPEGGTEAFF. CDR3 in DNA: TGTGCCAGCAGTGTGGGACCTGAGGGTGGTACTGAAGCTTTCTTT.

This chain joins TRBV24-1 and TRBJ2-1, with 8 positions matching TRBD1. CDR1 and CDR2 from the germline V gene are KGHDR and SFDVKD. There are 15 residues in the CDR3. With V trimmed by 3 bases and J by 4 bases, 4 bases remained unmatched. CDR3 coding DNA: TGTGCCACCAGTGATCGACAGGGGACTTACAATGAGCAGTTCTTC. It encodes CATSDRQGTYNEQFF.

The chain is built from TRBV3-1 (or the pseudogene TRBV3-2) and TRBJ2-7; 7 bases match TRBD2. The CDR3 has 14 residues. Per germline, CDR1 LGHDT and CDR2 YNNKEL (reference sequence). The J segment lost 2 bases and the V segment lost 6 bases, leaving 7 bases of the junction unmatched. The CDR3 spells CASRLSGEAYEQYF. DNA of the CDR3: TGTGCCAGCAGACTAAGCGGGGAGGCCTACGAGCAGTACTTC.

This chain links TRBV5-4 with TRBJ2-7, with a possible D match to TRBD1 (6 bases). The CDR3 is 13 amino acids. V lost 2 bases and J lost 1, with 7 bases in between. CDR1 is SGHNT, CDR2 YYREEE, per germline (reference sequence). DNA of the CDR3: TGTGCCAGCAGCTTTCAGGGGTCCTACGAGCAGTACTTC. This translates into CASSFQGSYEQYF.

The chain recombines TRBV4-2 with TRBJ2-1; D remains ambiguous. This CDR3 spans 16 amino acids. The ends were cut back, 1 base at V and 2 bases at J, with 12 bases in the middle. CDR1 and CDR2 from the germline V gene are LGHNA and YNFKEQ. The CDR3 here is CASSQVSRGPYNEQFF. CDR3 coding DNA: TGTGCCAGCAGCCAAGTGTCTAGAGGTCCCTACAATGAGCAGTTCTTC.

This clone was seen a single time. Here the CDR3 DNA reads TGTGCCAGCAGCCCGGGACAGGGGAGGGAGCAGTTCTTC. Its protein is CASSPGQGREQFF. This chain connects TRBV6-5 to TRBJ2-1, with 10 bases identical to TRBD1. Looked up from germline, CDR1 is MNHEY and CDR2 is SVGAGI. This CDR3 has 13 amino acids. The V and J ends lost 6 bases and 10 bases, in that order; junction bases with no gene match: 6.

V gene TRBV11-2 combines with J gene TRBJ1-4; perhaps TRBD1 as D (6 bases). V dropped 5 bases and J dropped 2 bases, with 12 bases sitting between them. The CDR3 is 15 amino acids. Germline V gene lookup returns CDR1 SGHAT and CDR2 FQNNGV. The CDR3 DNA reads TGTGCCAGCAGCCCCTGGGGGCGGACTAATGAAAAACTGTTTTTT. It specifies CASSPWGRTNEKLFF.

As to this clone: Other DNA sequences in the sample encode the same CDR3. The V call is TRBV4-2, the J call TRBJ1-5; D is uncertain. This CDR3 is 13 amino acids long. The ends were cut back, 1 base at V and 2 bases at J, with 3 bases in the middle. Germline V gene sequence: CDR1 LGHNA, CDR2 YNFKEQ. The CDR3 protein is CASSQAGNQPQHF. CDR3 coding DNA: TGTGCCAGCAGCCAAGCGGGCAATCAGCCCCAGCATTTT.

This chain uses TRBV7-8 with TRBJ2-7; 8 bases are a match to TRBD1. The ends lost 3 bases at V and 7 bases at J; junction bases unmatched: 11. The CDR3 has 15 residues. The germline CDR1 and CDR2 sequences are SGHVS and FQNEAQ. CDR3 in amino acids: CASSLILLDRVEQYF. The CDR3 DNA follows: TGTGCCAGCAGCTTGATTCTTTTGGACAGGGTAGAGCAGTACTTC.

The rearrangement links TRBV28 to TRBJ1-4; D is unclear. Germline V gene sequence: CDR1 MDHEN, CDR2 SYDVKM. The CDR3 has 15 amino acids. Trimming took off 6 bases at V and 4 bases at J, with 15 bases between the two ends. The CDR3 spells CASSSGTAFNEKLFF. CDR3 sequence (DNA): TGTGCCAGCAGCTCGGGAACAGCCTTTAATGAAAAACTGTTTTTT.

V usage is TRBV30 and J usage is TRBJ1-2; 11 positions match TRBD1. The V and J ends lost 7 bases and 7 bases, in that order; junction bases with no gene match: 8. Germline lookup yields CDR1 GTSNPN and CDR2 SVGIG (reference sequence). The CDR3 loop spans 13 amino acids. The CDR3 DNA is TGTGCCTTTTCCGGGACAGGGGGTCTTGGCTACACCTTC. The encoded protein is CAFSGTGGLGYTF.

V and J are TRBV18 and TRBJ2-1; 14 nucleotides line up with TRBD2. Germline V gene lookup returns CDR1 KGHSH and CDR2 LQKENI. This CDR3 spans 15 amino acids. V shed 6 bases and J 7 bases; nucleotides not matched to a gene: 5. The CDR3 nucleotides read TGTGCCAGCTCTCTCGGGACTAGCGGGGGTAATGAGCAGTTCTTC. Amino acid sequence: CASSLGTSGGNEQFF.

The rearrangement links TRBV6-2 or TRBV6-3 to TRBJ2-7; tentatively, D is TRBD1 or TRBD2 (6 bases each). Trimming left V 0 bases short and J 8 bases short, with 14 bases between. The germline V gene encodes CDR1 MNHEY and CDR2 SVGEGT. This CDR3 comprises 14 residues. CDR3 nucleotides: TGTGCCAGCAGTTACTCGATGAGGGGGGACAAGCAGTACTTC. Encoded protein: CASSYSMRGDKQYF.